Listed below are T cell receptor beta chains from one sample, sequenced in a study of blood T cells in healthy people across ages. Using its own MiXCR run on the 5' RACE reads, TCRdb lists one record per CDR3 protein. Of about 780,000 distinct CDR3 sequences listed, about 45% are singletons. Sequencing was done on a sample of blood. These TCRs come from a man aged 80 or over in good health. Each CDR3 is given with its conserved first and last residue. The D gene is left open where the match is weak. Expanded clones get a size class; other rows say once, few or many, or leave the size out.

size,D,V,J,CDR3,DNA
few,TRBD2,TRBV5-1,TRBJ2-5,CASSQAGGTEGETQYF,TGCGCCAGCAGCCAAGCGGGAGGTACGGAGGGAGAGACCCAGTACTTC
many,-,TRBV5-1,TRBJ1-2,CASSLEGDYGYTF,TGCGCCAGCAGCTTAGAGGGGGACTATGGCTACACCTTC
-,TRBD2,TRBV19,TRBJ2-3,CASSSSAGAWDTQYF,TGTGCCAGTAGTTCCTCTGCGGGAGCTTGGGATACGCAGTATTTT
medium-sized,TRBD1,TRBV7-2,TRBJ2-1,CASSSQGQSTYNEQFF,TGTGCCAGCAGCTCGCAGGGACAGTCAACCTACAATGAGCAGTTCTTC
many,TRBD1,TRBV15,TRBJ1-2,CATSRDGDRGGYTF,TGTGCCACCAGCAGAGATGGGGACAGAGGTGGCTACACCTTC
-,TRBD1,TRBV13,TRBJ2-3,CASSLALGTGDTQYF,TGTGCCAGCAGCTTAGCCCTGGGGACAGGGGATACGCAGTATTTT
-,-,TRBV15,TRBJ1-5,CATSRAGTEVGNQPQHF,TGTGCCACCAGCAGAGCCGGGACTGAGGTCGGCAATCAGCCCCAGCATTTT
few,-,TRBV5-1,TRBJ1-1,CASRPRVANTEAFF,TGCGCCAGCAGGCCTAGAGTTGCAAACACTGAAGCTTTCTTT
many,-,TRBV12-3/TRBV12-4,TRBJ2-5,CASSFSGVETQYF,TGTGCCAGCAGTTTCTCGGGAGTAGAGACCCAGTACTTC
-,-,TRBV5-1,TRBJ2-5,CASSLTGGAPWETQYF,TGCGCCAGCAGCTTAACTGGGGGCGCCCCTTGGGAGACCCAGTACTTC
-,-,TRBV12-3/TRBV12-4,TRBJ1-1,CASSIHTEAFF,TGTGCCAGCAGTATCCACACTGAAGCTTTCTTT
-,TRBD2,TRBV27,TRBJ2-1,CASSTSGNYNEQFF,TGTGCCAGCAGCACTAGCGGGAATTACAATGAGCAGTTCTTC
-,-,TRBV7-9,TRBJ2-3,CASSLLNRAGDTQYF,TGTGCCAGCAGCTTACTGAACAGGGCTGGAGATACGCAGTATTTT
-,-,TRBV20-1,TRBJ1-6,CGARVDSGIGLHF,TGCGGTGCTAGAGTAGACAGTGGGATCGGCCTCCACTTT
-,TRBD2,TRBV5-1,TRBJ2-3,CASSSLAGSSDTQYF,TGCGCCAGCAGCTCCTTAGCGGGAAGTTCAGATACGCAGTATTTT
-,-,TRBV29-1,TRBJ2-3,CSVESGPSTDTQYF,TGCAGCGTTGAAAGCGGGCCCAGCACAGATACGCAGTATTTT
-,TRBD2,TRBV7-9,TRBJ2-7,CASSSGFEREPYEQYF,TGTGCCAGCAGCTCCGGGTTCGAGCGGGAGCCCTACGAGCAGTACTTC
few,TRBD2,TRBV7-7,TRBJ2-5,CASSLDRTSGRTQYF,TGTGCCAGCAGCTTAGATCGGACTAGCGGCAGGACCCAGTACTTC
few,TRBD1,TRBV4-3,TRBJ2-5,CASSQEQGAWETQYF,TGCGCCAGCAGCCAAGAACAGGGGGCGTGGGAGACCCAGTACTTC
-,-,TRBV7-3,TRBJ2-1,CATSLGGSYNEQFF,TGTGCCACCTCCCTGGGAGGCTCCTACAATGAGCAGTTCTTC
-,-,TRBV6-2/TRBV6-3,TRBJ2-2,CASSYSLTDGELFF,TGTGCCAGCAGTTACTCGCTTACAGACGGGGAGCTGTTTTTT
few,TRBD2,TRBV7-2,TRBJ2-1,CASSPYSGSAYNEQFF,TGTGCCAGCAGCCCCTACAGCGGGAGCGCGTACAATGAGCAGTTCTTC
-,-,TRBV27,TRBJ1-2,CASTREVGSPYGCTF,TGTGCCAGCACCCGAGAGGTTGGTAGCCCCTATGGCTGCACCTTC
few,TRBD1,TRBV18,TRBJ1-1,CASSPGGGDRWNTEAFF,TGTGCCAGCTCACCAGGAGGTGGGGACAGGTGGAACACTGAAGCTTTCTTT
-,-,TRBV13,TRBJ2-7,CASSPAVGEQYF,TGTGCCAGCAGCCCCGCGGTGGGCGAGCAGTACTTC
-,TRBD1,TRBV20-1,TRBJ1-2,CSAGAYRGSYGYTF,TGCAGTGCTGGGGCATACAGGGGAAGTTATGGCTACACCTTC
-,-,TRBV20-1,TRBJ1-6,CSARTDSSYNSPLHF,TGCAGTGCTAGGACTGATAGCTCCTATAATTCACCCCTCCACTTT
few,TRBD1,TRBV4-1,TRBJ2-7,CASSQDWVTGGFKSTSSYEQYF,TGCGCCAGCAGCCAAGACTGGGTAACAGGGGGCTTTAAAAGCACTTCCTCCTACGAGCAGTACTTC
-,TRBD1,TRBV5-1,TRBJ2-5,CAGSSGGLETQYF,TGCGCCGGCAGCTCAGGGGGCTTGGAGACCCAGTACTTC
-,TRBD2,TRBV20-1,TRBJ2-3,CSTSGWAGGVDTQYF,TGCAGTACAAGTGGGTGGGCGGGGGGTGTAGATACGCAGTATTTT
-,TRBD2,TRBV4-3,TRBJ2-1,CASSQDAGENYNEQFF,TGCGCCAGCAGCCAGGACGCGGGGGAGAACTACAATGAGCAGTTCTTC
-,TRBD2,TRBV20-1,TRBJ2-5,CSARLAGGSPYNEQYF,TGCAGTGCTAGACTAGCGGGAGGGTCCCCCTACAATGAGCAGTACTTC
few,-,TRBV20-1,TRBJ1-2,CSARDRGDGYTF,TGCAGTGCTAGAGATCGAGGGGATGGCTACACCTTC
-,-,TRBV6-1,TRBJ2-3,CASLRATSTDTQYF,TGTGCCAGCTTAAGGGCGACTAGCACAGATACGCAGTATTTT
-,TRBD2,TRBV28,TRBJ2-3,CASHEREDLATDTQYF,TGTGCCAGCCACGAGCGGGAGGACCTAGCGACAGATACGCAGTATTTT
once,TRBD2,TRBV12-3/TRBV12-4,TRBJ2-7,CASRGQKLAGGPTGQYF,TGTGCCAGCAGGGGACAGAAACTAGCGGGAGGGCCCACGGGGCAGTACTTC
-,-,TRBV20-1,TRBJ2-5,CSARDVIQETQYF,TGCAGTGCTAGAGATGTTATCCAAGAGACCCAGTACTTC
-,-,TRBV20-1,TRBJ2-7,CSAHQGYEQYF,TGCAGTGCCCACCAGGGTTACGAGCAGTACTTC
-,-,TRBV15,TRBJ1-5,CATSRDSSNQPQHF,TGTGCCACCAGCAGAGATTCCAGCAATCAGCCCCAGCATTTT
-,TRBD1,TRBV30,TRBJ2-7,CAWSVLNRGYEQYF,TGTGCCTGGAGTGTACTTAACAGGGGGTACGAGCAGTACTTC
many,TRBD1,TRBV5-1,TRBJ2-7,CASSSPGQGHEQYF,TGCGCCAGCAGCTCCCCCGGACAGGGCCACGAGCAGTACTTC
-,-,TRBV7-2,TRBJ2-6,CASSLVTGANVLTF,TGTGCCAGCAGCTTAGTTACTGGGGCCAACGTCCTGACTTTC
-,-,TRBV29-1,TRBJ1-1,CSVGDRFGTEAFF,TGCAGCGTTGGTGACAGGTTCGGAACTGAAGCTTTCTTT
few,TRBD1,TRBV6-6,TRBJ2-5,CASSRQGWEQYF,TGTGCCAGCAGTCGACAGGGATGGGAGCAGTACTTC
-,-,TRBV29-1,TRBJ2-7,CSVAGQGDEQYF,TGCAGCGTTGCAGGGCAGGGTGACGAGCAGTACTTC